These 5 T cell receptor beta chains came from one sample sequenced in a study of cytomegalovirus exposure and HLA in healthy donors. PCR was performed using 60 Vbeta and 13 Jbeta primers. Profiled with immunoSEQ multiplex PCR; TCRdb holds only in-frame clones, not every one. The repertoire holds tens of thousands of clones, with around 79% as singletons. Sequencing used PBMCs. These receptors were collected from a man aged 18 to 29 in good health and CMV-seropositive.

The chain has TRBV7-2 and TRBJ2-7; D is possibly TRBD2 (6 bases). Germline values: CDR1 SGHTA, CDR2 FQGNSA. V lost 4 bases to trimming and J lost 3 bases, with 13 bases between them. The CDR3 has 14 residues. The CDR3 sequence is CASSSTRVGYEQYF. CDR3 nucleotides: TGTGCCAGCAGCTCGACTAGAGTCGGCTACGAGCAGTACTTC.

This clone was detected only once. J is TRBJ1-5 and V is TRBV19; D unclear. V lost 5 bases and J 0 bases, leaving 8 bases between the germline ends. Germline loops: CDR1 LNHDA, CDR2 SQIVND (reference sequence). This CDR3 is 14 amino acids long. CDR3 loop: CASSPQVSNQPQHF. In DNA, the CDR3 is TGTGCCAGTAGTCCCCAGGTTAGCAATCAGCCCCAGCATTTT.

This clone was recorded only once. V gene TRBV4-1 combines with J gene TRBJ2-1; 7 nucleotides line up with TRBD2. V lost 4 bases and J lost 1; bases outside the gene matches: 1. This CDR3 spans 14 amino acids. Germline assignment: CDR1 MGHRA and CDR2 YSYEKL. CDR3 sequence (DNA): TGCGCCAGCAGCCCGGGGGGATCCTACAATGAGCAGTTCTTC. It translates to CASSPGGSYNEQFF.

In this sample, this clone turned up a few times. The J gene is TRBJ2-2, the V gene TRBV4-1, with TRBD1 as a possible D gene (6 bases). Germline V gene data show CDR1 as MGHRA and CDR2 as YSYEKL. This CDR3 has 17 residues. Trimming removed 0 bases at V and 0 bases at J, with 11 bases between. CDR3 sequence reads: CASSQDRAGANTGELFF. The CDR3 bases are TGCGCCAGCAGCCAAGATCGGGCAGGGGCGAACACCGGGGAGCTGTTTTTT.

This clone turned up a few times. The rearrangement uses TRBV5-6 and TRBJ1-4, with 10 bases aligning to TRBD1. CDR1 is SGHDT and CDR2 is YYEEEE in the germline V gene. The CDR3 has 18 amino acids. V was clipped by 3 bases and J by 2 bases; unmatched bases: 10. The CDR3 nucleotides read TGTGCCAGCAGCTGGAGACAGGGGGCACTCGGTACTAATGAAAAACTGTTTTTT. Translation gives CASSWRQGALGTNEKLFF.